Below are 20 T cell receptor beta chains sequenced from a single sample in a study of T cell responses to AZD1222 COVID-19 vaccine. Assay: immunoSEQ multiplex PCR; the TCRdb copy retains only in-frame clones and omits some. There are about 180,000 clones in the sample; about 93% occur only once, and roughly 1% lies in the top ten. Sample: peripheral blood, taken 28 days after the second dose of the MenACWY control vaccine. These receptor sequences come from an adult who received the MenACWY meningococcal vaccine as a control.

The sample holds a few counts of this clone. This chain links TRBV7-9 with TRBJ2-2, with TRBD2 identical over 10 bases. The CDR3 totals 16 residues. With V trimmed by 4 bases and J by 4 bases, 6 bases remained unmatched. Per germline, CDR1 SEHNR and CDR2 FQNEAQ (reference sequence). The CDR3 loop reads CASSYSGGAITGELFF. CDR3 in DNA: TGTGCCAGCAGCTACAGCGGGGGGGCGATCACCGGGGAGCTGTTTTTT. Complete variable domain (other parts from reference TRBV7-9 and TRBJ2-2): DTGVSQNPRHKITKRGQNVTFRCDPISEHNRLYWYRQTLGQGPEFLTYFQNEAQLEKSRLLSDRFSAERPKGSFSTLEIQRTEQGDSAMYLCASSYSGGAITGELFFGEGSRLTVL.

The CDR3 bases are TGTGCCAGCAGAAGACCGGGACTAGGGATCAATGAGCAGTTCTTC. Amino acids: CASRRPGLGINEQFF. V and J are TRBV27 and TRBJ2-1, with TRBD2 matching over 8 bases. Germline values: CDR1 MNHEY, CDR2 SMNVEV (reference sequence). Trimming removed 6 bases from V and 6 bases from J; junction bases left unmatched: 10. The CDR3 spans 15 residues.

The chain combines TRBV12-3 or TRBV12-4 with TRBJ1-5, with D unresolved. The CDR3 has 12 amino acids. Trimming cost V 5 bases and J 7 bases, with 9 bases left between them. The CDR3 here is CASSPIPQPQHF. As DNA, the CDR3 is TGTGCCAGCAGTCCGATTCCCCAGCCCCAGCATTTT.

This chain connects TRBV3-1 (or the pseudogene TRBV3-2) to TRBJ2-3; 12 nucleotides line up with TRBD2. V was clipped by 3 bases and J by 2 bases; unmatched bases: 3. The CDR3 spans 16 residues. The germline V gene has CDR1 LGHDT and CDR2 YNNKEL (reference sequence). The DNA of the CDR3 is TGTGCCAGCAGCCATCTAGCGGGGGGGATCACAGATACGCAGTATTTT. Encoded protein: CASSHLAGGITDTQYF.

The rearrangement links TRBV30 to TRBJ2-3, with TRBD2 matching 8 bases. CDR1 GTSNPN and CDR2 SVGIG come from the germline V gene (reference sequence). This CDR3 region has 14 residues. J was trimmed by 3 bases and V by 0 bases; bases with no gene match: 2. CDR3 sequence reads: CAWSVRGGTDTQYF. The CDR3 DNA follows: TGTGCCTGGAGTGTACGGGGGGGGACAGATACGCAGTATTTT.

The chain has TRBV18 and TRBJ1-5, with D possibly matching TRBD1 (6 bases). Germline V gives CDR1 KGHSH, CDR2 LQKENI. Between the trimmed V and J ends, which lost 4 bases and 5 bases, there was a span of 9 bases. This CDR3 has 13 amino acids. CDR3 sequence: CASSQGGDQPQHF. DNA for the CDR3: TGTGCCAGCTCACAGGGGGGGGATCAGCCCCAGCATTTT. Supplemented by reference TRBV18 and TRBJ1-5, the full variable domain reads NAGVMQNPRHLVRRRGQEARLRCSPMKGHSHVYWYRQLPEEGLKFMVYLQKENIIDESGMPKERFSAEFPKEGPSILRIQQVVRGDSAAYFCASSQGGDQPQHFGDGTRLSIL.

This chain joins TRBV28 and TRBJ1-5, with 9 nucleotides matching TRBD1. The CDR3 sequence is 18 residues long. The V segment lost 1 base and the J segment 0 bases; nucleotides outside the gene matches: 7. The germline gives CDR1 MDHEN, CDR2 SYDVKM. The DNA for the CDR3 is TGTGCCAGCAGTTTATTCAGAACAGGGGGCCTTAGCAATCAGCCCCAGCATTTT. Protein product: CASSLFRTGGLSNQPQHF.

The gene calls are TRBV2 and TRBJ2-3; the D is unclear. V was clipped by 6 bases and J by 1 base, with 14 bases between them. Germline loops: CDR1 SNHLY, CDR2 FYNNEI. This CDR3 is built from 15 residues. The CDR3 here is CASSRPGGGTDTQYF. CDR3 sequence (DNA): TGTGCCAGCAGCCGACCGGGTGGCGGCACAGATACGCAGTATTTT.

This chain connects TRBV18 to TRBJ2-4, with D possibly TRBD1 on 5 matching bases. The CDR3 runs 16 residues. The V end was cut by 1 base, the J end by 0 bases, with 10 bases between. Germline V gene sequence: CDR1 KGHSH, CDR2 LQKENI. CDR3 DNA: TGTGCCAGCTCACCACAGACAGTACTAGCCAAAAACATTCAGTACTTC. Translation gives CASSPQTVLAKNIQYF.

The rearrangement uses TRBV7-2 and TRBJ2-2; a possible D gene is TRBD1 (5 bases). Germline lookup yields CDR1 SGHTA and CDR2 FQGNSA. The CDR3 length is 14 residues. Trimming left V 3 bases short and J 6 bases short, with 11 bases between. CDR3 sequence: CASSFAGFPGELFF. The DNA for the CDR3 is TGTGCCAGCAGCTTTGCAGGGTTCCCCGGGGAGCTGTTTTTT. Combining the CDR3 with reference TRBV7-2 and TRBJ2-2 gives the whole variable domain GAGVSQSPSNKVTEKGKDVELRCDPISGHTALYWYRQSLGQGLEFLIYFQGNSAPDKSGLPSDRFSAERTGGSVSTLTIQRTQQEDSAVYLCASSFAGFPGELFFGEGSRLTVL.

The chain's CDR3 is CASMASHSGNTIYF. The CDR3 nucleotides are TGTGCCAGTATGGCTTCACACTCTGGAAACACCATATATTTT. The chain links TRBV19 to TRBJ1-3; unclear D gene. This CDR3 is 14 amino acids long. Germline lookup yields CDR1 LNHDA and CDR2 SQIVND (reference sequence). Between the trimmed V and J ends, which lost 7 bases and 0 bases, there was a span of 10 bases.

J is TRBJ2-7 and V is TRBV30; TRBD2 matches at 8 bases. The CDR3 spans 13 residues. CDR1 and CDR2 from the germline V gene are GTSNPN and SVGIG (reference sequence). Unmatched junction bases numbered 11, after V lost 2 bases and J lost 11 bases. CDR3 residues: CAWSPGPAGEKYF. CDR3 coding DNA: TGTGCCTGGAGTCCAGGACCAGCGGGGGAGAAGTACTTC.

V and J are TRBV6-5 and TRBJ2-2; maybe TRBD2 (5 bases). The germline V and J ends were trimmed by 6 bases and 0 bases, with 11 bases remaining between them. Germline CDR1 and CDR2: MNHEY and SVGAGI. The CDR3 sequence is 15 residues long. CDR3 residues: CASSRTFANTGELFF. The CDR3 DNA sequence: TGTGCCAGCAGCCGGACTTTCGCGAACACCGGGGAGCTGTTTTTT.

V usage is TRBV6-5 and J usage is TRBJ2-3; either TRBD1 or TRBD2 may supply D (5 bases each). This CDR3 spans 13 amino acids. Trimming removed 6 bases from V and 3 bases from J, with 10 bases in between. Germline V gene lookup returns CDR1 MNHEY and CDR2 SVGAGI. CDR3 sequence reads: CASRLGPTDTQYF. The CDR3 bases are TGTGCCAGCAGGCTGGGACCAACAGATACGCAGTATTTT.

This chain joins TRBV21-1 and TRBJ1-2; TRBD1, the table's D call, lacks a check against the DNA. TRBV21-1 constitutes a pseudogene. The CDR3 loop spans 15 amino acids. The CDR3 loop reads CASSARDRVNYGYTF. CDR3 DNA: TGTGCCAGCAGCGCCCGGGACAGGGTTAACTATGGCTACACCTTC.

This chain connects TRBV5-1 to TRBJ2-2; the match to TRBD1 covers 7 bases. V dropped 4 bases and J dropped 2; count of bases not matched to a gene: 11. The length of the CDR3 is 17 residues. CDR1 and CDR2 (germline): SGHRS, YFSETQ. The CDR3 reads CASSRSSGTVNTGELFF. CDR3 sequence (DNA): TGCGCCAGCAGCCGGTCTTCCGGGACAGTAAACACCGGGGAGCTGTTTTTT.

This clone was found once. This chain joins TRBV30 and TRBJ2-3; TRBD2 aligns across 10 bases. The V gene end was trimmed by 0 bases and the J gene end by 14 bases; junction bases not matched to a gene: 8. The germline gives CDR1 GTSNPN, CDR2 SVGIG (reference sequence). The CDR3 totals 13 residues. In nucleotides, the CDR3 is TGTGCCTGGAGTGTAGCGGGGGGGCTGGTAGCGTATTTT. Residues: CAWSVAGGLVAYF.

This clone was observed a single time. The chain recombines TRBV5-1 with TRBJ1-1; 7 bases fit TRBD1. The CDR3 is made up of 13 amino acids. The ends lost 6 bases at V and 5 bases at J; junction bases unmatched: 7. Germline CDR1 SGHRS, CDR2 YFSETQ. This CDR3 is CASKAQGRTEAFF. CDR3 sequence (DNA): TGCGCCAGCAAAGCACAGGGGCGGACTGAAGCTTTCTTT.

This rearrangement joins TRBV2 to TRBJ2-3; TRBD2 aligns across 10 bases. The CDR3 is made up of 18 amino acids. Losses at the gene ends were 7 bases for V and 2 bases for J; bases not matched to a gene: 15. Germline V gives CDR1 SNHLY, CDR2 FYNNEI. The CDR3 DNA follows: TGTGCCAGCATAGGGACTAGCGAGAAGCTGGGGCTCACAGATACGCAGTATTTT. Protein product: CASIGTSEKLGLTDTQYF.

The CDR3 bases are TGTGCCAGCGACAGGGGAAGGGGCACTGAAGCTTTCTTT. Translation: CASDRGRGTEAFF. This chain links TRBV2 with TRBJ1-1, with TRBD1 matching 8 bases. The CDR3 loop spans 13 amino acids. Trimming took 8 bases from V and 4 from J; bases not matched to a gene: 6. Per the germline V gene, CDR1 is SNHLY and CDR2 is FYNNEI. Drawing the rest from reference TRBV2 and TRBJ1-1, the complete variable domain is EPEVTQTPSHQVTQMGQEVILRCVPISNHLYFYWYRQILGQKVEFLVSFYNNEISEKSEIFDDQFSVERPDGSNFTLKIRSTKLEDSAMYFCASDRGRGTEAFFGQGTRLTVV.